These 18 T cell receptor beta chains share one sample of origin, sequenced in a study of blood T cell repertoires in COVID-19. Here immunoSEQ multiplex PCR was the method, and the copy in TCRdb shows in-frame clones only, minus some. The data hold about 240,000 clones, with 82% observed a single time. Sequenced material: peripheral blood. The source of these receptors is a woman in her seventies with acute or convalescent COVID-19.

The CDR3 is CASSQAGREYGYTF. The CDR3 DNA reads as TGTGCCAGCAGCCAAGCAGGGCGGGAGTATGGCTACACCTTC. This chain joins TRBV3-1 (or the pseudogene TRBV3-2) and TRBJ1-2; D perhaps matches TRBD1 (5 bases). Germline loops: CDR1 LGHDT, CDR2 YNNKEL (reference sequence). This CDR3 contains 14 residues. Trimming removed 1 base at V and 5 bases at J, with 11 bases between.

The chain combines TRBV6-5 with TRBJ1-5, with D perhaps matching TRBD1 (5 bases). V lost 3 bases and J lost 2, with 11 bases in between. There are 15 residues in the CDR3. The germline V gene encodes CDR1 MNHEY and CDR2 SVGAGI. The CDR3: CASSYRGTGNQPQHF. The DNA of the CDR3 is TGTGCCAGCAGTTATAGAGGGACTGGCAATCAGCCCCAGCATTTT.

The gene calls are TRBV23-1 and TRBJ1-2, with D unresolved. TRBV23-1 falls under the ORF class, with uncertain function. The CDR3 runs to 12 residues. V shed 7 bases and J shed 8 bases, with 14 bases lying between them. The DNA for the CDR3 is TGCGCCAGCATTACCCGGTCTGAAGGCTACACCTTC. Its protein product is CASITRSEGYTF.

This clone was observed a single time. V and J are TRBV2 and TRBJ1-4; 9 bases fit TRBD1. The CDR3 runs 14 residues. CDR1 is SNHLY and CDR2 is FYNNEI in the germline V gene. The J segment lost 7 bases and the V segment lost 5 bases, leaving 5 bases of the junction unmatched. CDR3 sequence (DNA): TGTGCCAGCAGTCCCGGGACAGGGAGTGAAAAACTGTTTTTT. Translated, it gives CASSPGTGSEKLFF.

The rearrangement uses TRBV11-2 and TRBJ2-1; TRBD2 matches 10 bases. Trimming took 2 bases from V and 2 from J; bases not matched to a gene: 6. Germline V gene lookup returns CDR1 SGHAT and CDR2 FQNNGV. The CDR3 totals 17 residues. The CDR3 here is CASSLLLSGGAYNEQFF. The CDR3 DNA sequence: TGTGCCAGCAGCTTATTATTAAGCGGGGGGGCCTACAATGAGCAGTTCTTC.

V is TRBV10-1 and J is TRBJ1-1; D ambiguous. Germline lookup yields CDR1 WNHNN and CDR2 SYGVQD (reference sequence). There are 15 residues in the CDR3. The germline V and J ends were trimmed by 3 bases and 1 base, with 12 bases remaining between them. The CDR3 spells CASSESGMRNTEAFF. The DNA of the CDR3 is TGCGCCAGCAGTGAATCCGGGATGCGGAACACTGAAGCTTTCTTT.

The V gene is TRBV5-4, the J gene TRBJ2-6; TRBD2 is a possible D gene (6 bases). Trimming removed 5 bases from V and 4 bases from J, with 13 bases in between. The CDR3 runs 15 residues. From germline, CDR1 is SGHNT and CDR2 YYREEE (reference sequence). The CDR3 loop reads CASSPPGVGANVLTF. The CDR3 region has the DNA TGTGCCAGCAGTCCCCCGGGGGTCGGGGCCAACGTCCTGACTTTC.

The genes are TRBV29-1 and TRBJ2-1, with TRBD1 identical over 7 bases. In germline, CDR1 is SQVTM, CDR2 ANQGSEA. The CDR3 is made up of 12 amino acids. V gave up 3 bases and J gave up 7 bases; unmatched junction bases: 3. CDR3 DNA sequence: TGCAGCGTTGAGGGACAGCCTAATGAGCAGTTCTTC. This codes for CSVEGQPNEQFF.

The V call is TRBV29-1, the J call TRBJ2-1; a possible D gene is TRBD2 (6 bases). This CDR3 spans 12 amino acids. The germline V and J ends were trimmed by 6 bases and 8 bases, with 14 bases remaining between them. Germline lookup yields CDR1 SQVTM and CDR2 ANQGSEA. CDR3 DNA sequence: TGCAGCGTCCCGGGACTCTCCTATGAGCAGTTCTTC. Residues: CSVPGLSYEQFF.

The V gene is TRBV7-2, the J gene TRBJ1-3, with D unresolved. CDR1 SGHTA and CDR2 FQGNSA come from the germline V gene. V gave up 5 bases and J gave up 7 bases, with 6 bases separating them. The CDR3 loop spans 11 amino acids. CDR3 protein: CASSPMNTIYF. CDR3 nucleotides: TGTGCCAGCAGCCCCATGAACACCATATATTTT. The full variable domain, completed using reference TRBV7-2 and TRBJ1-3, is GAGVSQSPSNKVTEKGKDVELRCDPISGHTALYWYRQSLGQGLEFLIYFQGNSAPDKSGLPSDRFSAERTGGSVSTLTIQRTQQEDSAVYLCASSPMNTIYFGEGSWLTVV.

The chain has TRBV18 and TRBJ1-1; TRBD1 matches at 9 bases. This CDR3 is 12 amino acids long. The germline gives CDR1 KGHSH, CDR2 LQKENI. V lost 5 bases to trimming and J lost 6 bases; unmatched junction nucleotides: 1. The CDR3 is CASSWDRAEAFF. Here the CDR3 DNA reads TGTGCCAGCTCATGGGACAGGGCTGAAGCTTTCTTT.

The rearrangement joins TRBV5-1 to TRBJ2-1; 8 bases match TRBD2. Germline lookup yields CDR1 SGHRS and CDR2 YFSETQ. This CDR3 comprises 17 residues. The junction had 10 bases not matched to a gene; V was cut back by 5 bases and J by 0 bases. CDR3 DNA: TGCGCCAGCAGTGGGCGGGGGGAACAAAGCTCCTACAATGAGCAGTTCTTC. Translating it yields CASSGRGEQSSYNEQFF.

V gene TRBV5-1 combines with J gene TRBJ1-2; TRBD1 aligns across 7 bases. V was clipped by 4 bases and J by 5 bases; unmatched bases: 8. The germline V gene has CDR1 SGHRS and CDR2 YFSETQ. The CDR3 contains 14 residues. The CDR3 DNA reads TGCGCCAGCAGCCAGGGACAGACCACTTATGGCTACACCTTC. Protein sequence: CASSQGQTTYGYTF. The whole variable domain, remainder taken from reference TRBV5-1 and TRBJ1-2, is KAGVTQTPRYLIKTRGQQVTLSCSPISGHRSVSWYQQTPGQGLQFLFEYFSETQRNKGNFPGRFSGRQFSNSRSEMNVSTLELGDSALYLCASSQGQTTYGYTFGSGTRLTVV.

CDR3 residues: CASSGGNKQYF. The CDR3 coding sequence is TGCGCCAGCTCGGGAGGGAATAAGCAGTACTTC. V gene TRBV5-1 combines with J gene TRBJ2-7, with 8 bases matching TRBD2. The CDR3 contains 11 residues. V trimming: 7 bases; J trimming: 8 bases; junction bases outside the gene matches: 5. Looked up from germline, CDR1 is SGHRS and CDR2 is YFSETQ.

The chain links TRBV11-2 to TRBJ2-1; D is perhaps TRBD1 (7 bases). Germline CDR1 is SGHAT and CDR2 is FQNNGV. Trimming stripped 5 bases from V and 6 bases from J, with 11 bases between. This CDR3 spans 13 amino acids. The CDR3 loop reads CASSRQGGNEQFF. CDR3 in DNA: TGTGCCAGCAGCCGACAGGGAGGCAATGAGCAGTTCTTC.

V is TRBV5-1 and J is TRBJ1-1; D possibly corresponds to TRBD1 (5 bases). V lost 3 bases to trimming and J lost 2 bases, with 11 bases between them. Per germline, CDR1 SGHRS and CDR2 YFSETQ. The CDR3 has 14 residues. This chain's CDR3 is CASSSSQGNTEAFF. CDR3 coding DNA: TGCGCCAGCAGCTCCTCTCAGGGAAACACTGAAGCTTTCTTT.

V and J are TRBV4-3 and TRBJ2-1, with a tentative D call TRBD2 (5 bases). This CDR3 region has 16 residues. V shed 3 bases and J shed 2 bases, with 14 bases lying between them. The germline V gene encodes CDR1 LGHNA and CDR2 YSLEER. The CDR3 bases are TGCGCCAGCAGCCAGGCGAGGGTAACGACCTACAATGAGCAGTTCTTC. This codes for CASSQARVTTYNEQFF.

This clone occurred a few times. This chain links TRBV7-9 with TRBJ1-5, with TRBD1 matching 9 bases. The CDR3 loop spans 16 amino acids. The V and J ends lost 5 bases and 4 bases, in that order; junction bases with no gene match: 9. Germline assignment: CDR1 SEHNR and CDR2 FQNEAQ (reference sequence). The CDR3 DNA is TGTGCCAGCAGCCAAACGGGGACAGGGCTGAATCAGCCCCAGCATTTT. Protein sequence: CASSQTGTGLNQPQHF. Complete variable domain (other parts from reference TRBV7-9 and TRBJ1-5): DTGVSQNPRHKITKRGQNVTFRCDPISEHNRLYWYRQTLGQGPEFLTYFQNEAQLEKSRLLSDRFSAERPKGSFSTLEIQRTEQGDSAMYLCASSQTGTGLNQPQHFGDGTRLSIL.